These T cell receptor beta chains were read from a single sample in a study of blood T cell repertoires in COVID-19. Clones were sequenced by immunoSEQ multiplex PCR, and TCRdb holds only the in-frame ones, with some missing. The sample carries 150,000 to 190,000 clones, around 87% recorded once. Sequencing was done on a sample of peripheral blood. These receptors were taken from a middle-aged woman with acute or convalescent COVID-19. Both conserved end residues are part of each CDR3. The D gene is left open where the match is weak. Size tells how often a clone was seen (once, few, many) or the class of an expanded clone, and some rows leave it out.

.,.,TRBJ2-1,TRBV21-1,TGTGCCAGCAGCACGGCTAGCGGAGACTCCTACAATGAGCAGTTCTTC,CASSTASGDSYNEQFF
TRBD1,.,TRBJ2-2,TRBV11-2,TGTGCCAGCAGCTTAGTTGGACAGGGAGGCAGGGAGCTGTTTTTT,CASSLVGQGGRELFF
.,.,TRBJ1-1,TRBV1,TGCACCAGCAGCCAAGCCCCGGGGAGGGGGGGGACTGAAGCTTTCTTT,CTSSQAPGRGGTEAFF
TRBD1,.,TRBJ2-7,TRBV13,TGTGCCAGCAGGGGCCAGGGGGCTCGGGCCTACGAGCAGTACTTC,CASRGQGARAYEQYF
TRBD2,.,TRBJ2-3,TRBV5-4,TGTGCCAGCAGCCCCCCCCCTAGCGGGGGGGGACATACGCAGTATTTT,CASSPPPSGGGHTQYF
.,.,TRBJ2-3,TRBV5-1,TGCGCCAGCAGCTTGGGAGGAGAAGATACGCAGTATTTT,CASSLGGEDTQYF
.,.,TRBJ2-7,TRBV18,TGTGCCAGCTCACCACTTCTAGACTACGAGCAGTACTTC,CASSPLLDYEQYF
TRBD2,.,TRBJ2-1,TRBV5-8,TGTGCCAGCAGCTTAGGCACTGTTATAGCGGGGAGGCATGAGCAGTTCTTC,CASSLGTVIAGRHEQFF
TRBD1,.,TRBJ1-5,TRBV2,TGTGCCAGCAGGGGCGGACAGGGGGCGGGTCGCAATCAGCCCCAGCATTTT,CASRGGQGAGRNQPQHF
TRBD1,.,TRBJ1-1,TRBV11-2,TGTGCCAGCAGCCTTACCCAGGGGGTCCCTTGGAACACTGAAGCTTTCTTT,CASSLTQGVPWNTEAFF
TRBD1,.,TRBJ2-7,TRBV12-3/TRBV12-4,TGTGCCAGCAGTGGACAGGGGGCGAGGGAGCAGTACTTC,CASSGQGAREQYF
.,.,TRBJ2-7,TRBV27,TGTGCCAGCAGTTTATATTATGGGAGCCGGGGGTACGAGCAGTACTTC,CASSLYYGSRGYEQYF
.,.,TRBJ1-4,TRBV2,TGTGCCAGCAGACGAGGGTTAAGTGGGGAAAAACTGTTTTTT,CASRRGLSGEKLFF
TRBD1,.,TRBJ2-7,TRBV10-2,TGCGCCAGCAGTGAGTCGGGACAGGGGATCTACGAGCAGTACTTC,CASSESGQGIYEQYF
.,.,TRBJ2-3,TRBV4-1,TGCGCCAGCAGCCAAGTGGCGGGTGGAGTCACAGATACGCAGTATTTT,CASSQVAGGVTDTQYF
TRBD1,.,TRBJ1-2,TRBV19,TGTGCCAGTAGCCCGACAGGGGAAATCTATGGCTACACCTTC,CASSPTGEIYGYTF
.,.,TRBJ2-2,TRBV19,TGTGCCAGTCACAGAGACACCGGGGAGCTGTTTTTT,CASHRDTGELFF
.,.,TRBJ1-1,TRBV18,TGTGCCAGCTCACCTCTAGAGCGCACTGAAGCTTTCTTT,CASSPLERTEAFF
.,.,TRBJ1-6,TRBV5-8,TGTGCCAGCACCAGGGCCCAGAGTAATTCACCCCTCCACTTT,CASTRAQSNSPLHF
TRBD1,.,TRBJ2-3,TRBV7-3,TGTGCCAGCAGCTTATTAGCCGGGACAGGTCGGGCAGATACGCAGTATTTT,CASSLLAGTGRADTQYF
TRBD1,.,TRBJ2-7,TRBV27,TGTGCCAGCAGCGACAGGGGACCCTACGAGCAGTACTTC,CASSDRGPYEQYF
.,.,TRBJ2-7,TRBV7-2,TGTGCCAGCAGCTTAAGCGATTGGGGCCTGATCTCCTACGAGCAGTACTTC,CASSLSDWGLISYEQYF
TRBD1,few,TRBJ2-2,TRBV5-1,TGCGCCAGCAGCCCTGACAGGGAAATGATGACCGGGGAGCTGTTTTTT,CASSPDREMMTGELFF
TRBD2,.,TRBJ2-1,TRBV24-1,TGTGCCACCAGTGATTTTCTTACTAGCGGGAGTAATGAGCAGTTCTTC,CATSDFLTSGSNEQFF
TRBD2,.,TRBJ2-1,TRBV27,TGTGCCAGCAGTTTATCGCTAGCGGGGGGCAGAGGTCTGTTCTTC,CASSLSLAGGRGLFF
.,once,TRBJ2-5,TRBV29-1,TGCAGCGTTGAAGAGGATCCAATCAGGCAAGAGACCCAGTACTTC,CSVEEDPIRQETQYF
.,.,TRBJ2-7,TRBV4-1,TGCGCCAGCAGCCCGGGACTTGTGGGGTCGGGACTCTACGAGCAGTACTTC,CASSPGLVGSGLYEQYF
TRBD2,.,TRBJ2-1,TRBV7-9,TGTGCCAGCTGGGGAGCGGGATTTAACAATGAGCAGTTCTTC,CASWGAGFNNEQFF
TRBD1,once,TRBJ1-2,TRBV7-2,TGTGCCAGCAGCGTCTACAGGGGAAACTATGGCTACACCTTC,CASSVYRGNYGYTF
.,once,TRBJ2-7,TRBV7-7,TGTGCTAGCAGCTTGAGCAGGGATACGTACGAGCAGTACTTC,CASSLSRDTYEQYF
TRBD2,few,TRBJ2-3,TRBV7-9,TGTGCCAGCAGGTCCTCTAGCGGGGGTAGCACAGATACGCAGTATTTT,CASRSSSGGSTDTQYF